This T cell receptor (beta chain) was retrieved from a study of cytomegalovirus exposure and HLA in healthy donors. Study-level results: Some V segments (TRBV6-2 and TRBV6-3 among them) were excluded as indistinguishable. It was taken for granted in presence/absence analyses that sequencing depth across donors was roughly uniform. In a later analysis, HLA-C alleles had the fewest associated TCRs, DRB1 alleles the most.

Primers: 60 Vbeta forward and 13 Jbeta reverse. Libraries were prepared by immunoSEQ multiplex PCR; TCRdb keeps only in-frame clonotypes and omits some of them. The data show more than 95,000 clones, approximately 78% seen once. This clone is a singleton in its sample. No antigen is known for it. The CDR3 has 15 amino acids. Between the trimmed V and J ends, which lost 0 bases and 8 bases, there was a span of 13 bases. The germline V gene encodes CDR1 SGHDN and CDR2 FVKESK. This sequence joins TRBV14 and TRBJ1-4; D ambiguous. This receptor was obtained from a man aged 25 to 45 in good health and CMV-seropositive. Specimen: PBMCs. The CDR3 DNA is TGTGCCAGCAGCCAAGATCCCGCAGGTCGGGAAAAACTGTTTTTT. Translating it yields CASSQDPAGREKLFF.